These 17 T cell receptor beta chains were all obtained from the same sample, sequenced in a study of blood T cell repertoires in COVID-19. Sequencing was performed with immunoSEQ multiplex PCR; in TCRdb, only in-frame clones are kept and a portion is missing. The data contain just over 650,000 clones, 75% to 90% of them seen just once; the ten biggest clones take up roughly 0.25%. What was sequenced was peripheral blood. These receptors originate from a woman between 18 and 29 years old with acute or convalescent COVID-19.

This sequence joins TRBV19 and TRBJ1-5; the match to TRBD1 covers 8 bases. This CDR3 contains 16 residues. CDR1 LNHDA and CDR2 SQIVND come from the germline V gene (reference sequence). V lost 0 bases, J lost 5 bases, and 6 bases stayed unmatched. CDR3 nucleotides: TGTGCCAGTAGTATAGATCAGGGGGCGGCACATCAGCCCCAGCATTTT. This encodes CASSIDQGAAHQPQHF.

The rearrangement uses TRBV24-1 and TRBJ1-1; TRBD1 agrees at 8 bases. Germline V lookup: CDR1 KGHDR, CDR2 SFDVKD. Trimming removed 3 bases from V and 6 bases from J; junction bases left unmatched: 8. CDR3 length: 15 amino acids. CDR3 DNA: TGTGCCACCAGTGATCAAGGACAGGGCTTCGCTGAAGCTTTCTTT. Amino acids: CATSDQGQGFAEAFF.

This chain joins TRBV6-5 and TRBJ2-3; 7 nucleotides agree with TRBD1. With 5 bases clipped from V and 4 bases from J, the junction kept 9 bases outside the gene matches. CDR3 length equals 15 residues. Germline values: CDR1 MNHEY, CDR2 SVGAGI. The CDR3 region has the DNA TGTGCCAGCAGTCGACAGGGATTGGGCCCAGATACGCAGTATTTT. Its protein product is CASSRQGLGPDTQYF.

The CDR3 DNA reads as TGTGCCAGCAGCTTAGGACAGGGAGGCGACGAGCAGTACTTC. Amino acid sequence: CASSLGQGGDEQYF. This chain joins TRBV7-9 and TRBJ2-7, with TRBD1 as a possible D gene (7 bases). CDR1 SEHNR and CDR2 FQNEAQ come from the germline V gene (reference sequence). The ends were cut back, 1 base at V and 5 bases at J, with 12 bases in the middle. This CDR3 contains 14 residues.

The genes are TRBV12-5 and TRBJ2-7; a weak D match, TRBD1 (5 bases). Germline V CDR1 and CDR2: LGHNT, FRNRAP. Trimming removed 6 bases at V and 2 bases at J, with 17 bases between. The CDR3 covers 15 residues. CDR3: CASGRQRTGTYEQYF. For the CDR3, the DNA is TGTGCTAGTGGCAGACAGAGAACAGGCACCTACGAGCAGTACTTC. Using reference TRBV12-5 and TRBJ2-7 for the parts outside the CDR3, the full variable domain is DARVTQTPRHKVTEMGQEVTMRCQPILGHNTVFWYRQTMMQGLELLAYFRNRAPLDDSGMPKDRFSAEMPDATLATLKIQPSEPRDSAVYFCASGRQRTGTYEQYFGPGTRLTVT.

CDR3 residues: CASSATLYNSPLHF. DNA for the CDR3: TGTGCCAGCAGTGCGACACTTTATAATTCACCCCTCCACTTT. The chain recombines TRBV2 with TRBJ1-6; unclear D gene. CDR3 length: 14 amino acids. CDR1 and CDR2 from the germline V gene are SNHLY and FYNNEI. Trimming shortened V by 4 bases and J by 4 bases, and 8 bases separated the two germline ends.

The chain links TRBV7-6 to TRBJ2-1, with D possibly being TRBD1 (7 bases). The CDR3 runs 17 residues. Trimming removed 4 bases at V and 5 bases at J, with 21 bases between. CDR1 SGHVS and CDR2 FNYEAQ come from the germline V gene. CDR3 in amino acids: CASSSGGLPGGNNEQFF. The CDR3, as DNA: TGTGCCAGCAGCTCCGGCGGCTTGCCAGGGGGGAACAATGAGCAGTTCTTC.

The rearrangement links TRBV27 to TRBJ2-1; TRBD1 is a possible D gene (6 bases). Germline loops: CDR1 MNHEY, CDR2 SMNVEV (reference sequence). CDR3 length: 17 residues. V was shortened by 6 bases and J by 0 bases, with 18 bases between the two germline ends. CDR3 in amino acids: CASRSMTGFSSYNEQFF. The CDR3 coding sequence is TGTGCCAGCAGAAGTATGACAGGTTTTAGCTCCTACAATGAGCAGTTCTTC.

The rearrangement links TRBV30 to TRBJ1-3; D gene uncertain. The CDR3 consists of 13 residues. CDR1 is GTSNPN, CDR2 SVGIG, per germline (reference sequence). The V gene lost 3 bases and the J gene lost 0 bases, with 6 bases spanning the gap. The CDR3 DNA reads TGTGCCTGGAGGCGGAGCTCTGGAAACACCATATATTTT. This gives the protein CAWRRSSGNTIYF.

V is TRBV19 and J is TRBJ1-1, with 9 bases lining up with TRBD1. V was pared by 7 bases and J by 5 bases, with 11 bases of the junction left unmatched. The CDR3 consists of 15 residues. The germline V gene has CDR1 LNHDA and CDR2 SQIVND (reference sequence). Here the CDR3 reads CASMPEQGAGTEAFF. CDR3 in DNA: TGTGCCAGTATGCCAGAACAGGGGGCGGGAACTGAAGCTTTCTTT.

V is TRBV6-5 and J is TRBJ2-7; D perhaps matches TRBD2 (5 bases). Trimming left V 7 bases short and J 0 bases short, with 16 bases between. Germline lookup yields CDR1 MNHEY and CDR2 SVGAGI. The CDR3 contains 15 residues. DNA of the CDR3: TGTGCCAGCAAGACCCACGGGGATTCCTCCTACGAGCAGTACTTC. Amino acids: CASKTHGDSSYEQYF.

The chain carries TRBV19 and TRBJ1-6; no clear D gene. CDR1 and CDR2 (germline): LNHDA, SQIVND (reference sequence). This CDR3 is built from 14 residues. V was trimmed by 3 bases and J by 10 bases, leaving 13 bases between them. The CDR3 DNA sequence: TGTGCCAGTAGTATGGGTACAACTAGATCACCCCTCCACTTT. Protein product: CASSMGTTRSPLHF. Combining the CDR3 with reference TRBV19 and TRBJ1-6 gives the whole variable domain DGGITQSPKYLFRKEGQNVTLSCEQNLNHDAMYWYRQDPGQGLRLIYYSQIVNDFQKGDIAEGYSVSREKKESFPLTVTSAQKNPTAFYLCASSMGTTRSPLHFGNGTRLTVT.

The chain uses TRBV10-3 and TRBJ2-1; D might be TRBD1 (5 bases). Trimming cost V 4 bases and J 5 bases, with 15 bases left between them. The CDR3 sequence is 15 residues long. Germline lookup yields CDR1 ENHRY and CDR2 SYGVKD. The CDR3 reads CAISVGQGSDNEQFF. The DNA of the CDR3 is TGTGCCATCAGTGTTGGGCAGGGATCCGACAATGAGCAGTTCTTC.

This chain links TRBV27 with TRBJ2-7; D might be TRBD1 (7 bases). The CDR3 is 14 residues long. Germline V CDR1 and CDR2: MNHEY, SMNVEV (reference sequence). V lost 6 bases and J 3 bases, leaving 15 bases between the germline ends. CDR3 in DNA: TGTGCCAGCAGCCCCGCGGGACAGTACTACGAGCAGTACTTC. Translating it yields CASSPAGQYYEQYF.

This clone was counted once. The chain uses TRBV7-8 and TRBJ2-1; the D is unclear. In germline, CDR1 is SGHVS, CDR2 FQNEAQ. Trimming removed 6 bases from V and 9 bases from J, with 18 bases in between. The CDR3 consists of 14 residues. The CDR3 loop is CASSPKEQFGEQFF. The CDR3 DNA is TGTGCCAGCAGTCCAAAGGAACAGTTCGGTGAGCAGTTCTTC.

This rearrangement joins TRBV6-5 to TRBJ2-1; TRBD1 matches at 7 bases. The V segment lost 2 bases and the J segment 6 bases; nucleotides outside the gene matches: 10. Germline-derived CDR1 and CDR2 are MNHEY and SVGAGI. This CDR3 region has 16 residues. Here the CDR3 reads CASSYGFEAGGNEQFF. For the CDR3, the DNA is TGTGCCAGCAGTTACGGATTCGAGGCAGGGGGCAATGAGCAGTTCTTC.

The chain recombines TRBV5-6 with TRBJ1-2; 8 nucleotides match TRBD1. CDR1 and CDR2 from the germline V gene are SGHDT and YYEEEE. This CDR3 has 17 residues. J lost 4 bases, V lost 0 bases, and 11 bases had no gene match. The CDR3 sequence is CASSLGDRGRIGYGYTF. CDR3 coding DNA: TGTGCCAGCAGCTTGGGAGACAGGGGTCGCATCGGCTATGGCTACACCTTC. The variable domain in full, with the rest retrieved from reference TRBV5-6 and TRBJ1-2, is DAGVTQSPTHLIKTRGQQVTLRCSPKSGHDTVSWYQQALGQGPQFIFQYYEEEERQRGNFPDRFSGHQFPNYSSELNVNALLLGDSALYLCASSLGDRGRIGYGYTFGSGTRLTVV.